This T cell receptor (beta chain) was sequenced during a study of cytomegalovirus exposure and HLA in healthy donors. The study's findings and limits: Most of the TCR beta V segments (in an earlier analysis) were productive either about 87% or about 30% of the time. Later, TCR association rates were found to vary by HLA locus, highest for DRB1 and lowest for HLA-C. V- and J-gene trimming of TCR beta was linked (in a later analysis) to a missense DCLRE1C variant.

The CDR3 sequence is 14 residues long. The germline V gene encodes CDR1 MDHEN and CDR2 SYDVKM. After removal of 5 bases from V and 10 bases from J, the junction contained 11 bases not matched to a gene. In the PCR, 60 Vbeta and 13 Jbeta primers were used. Using immunoSEQ multiplex PCR, the repertoire was profiled, and TCRdb retains in-frame clones only, with some absent. The table lists approximately 150,000 clones, just under 80% of them singletons, with 0.95% to 1.5% in the top ten. About this clone itself: Its antigen remains unidentified.

V usage is TRBV28 and J usage is TRBJ1-5; 7 nucleotides align to TRBD1. Sequenced sample: PBMCs. The TCR comes from a woman aged 45-65 years in good health and CMV-seronegative. The DNA for the CDR3 is TGTGCCAGCAGTCATGAAACCCGACAGGGTCCCCAGCATTTT. Its translation: CASSHETRQGPQHF.